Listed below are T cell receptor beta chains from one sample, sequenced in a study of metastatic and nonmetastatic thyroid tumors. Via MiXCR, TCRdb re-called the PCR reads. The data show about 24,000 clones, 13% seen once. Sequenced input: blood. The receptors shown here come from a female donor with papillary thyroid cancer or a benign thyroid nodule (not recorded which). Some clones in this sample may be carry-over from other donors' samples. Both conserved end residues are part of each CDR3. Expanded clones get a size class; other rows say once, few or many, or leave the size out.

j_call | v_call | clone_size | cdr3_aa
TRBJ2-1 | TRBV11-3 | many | CASSYGHKSNEQFF
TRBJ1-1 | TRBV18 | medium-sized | CASSSPSDTEAFF
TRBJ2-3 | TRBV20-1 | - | CSARRSETSTDTQYF
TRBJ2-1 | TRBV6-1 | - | CASSDLWAREGAYNEQFF
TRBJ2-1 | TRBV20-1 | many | CSAEQGRRQFF
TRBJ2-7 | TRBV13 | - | CASILYLSVYEQYF
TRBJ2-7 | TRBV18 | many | CASSPMGLGSSYEQYF
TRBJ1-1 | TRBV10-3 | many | CAIKGRENTEAFF
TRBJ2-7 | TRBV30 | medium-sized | CAWSYTGYEQYF
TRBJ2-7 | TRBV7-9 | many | CASSWTSYEQYF
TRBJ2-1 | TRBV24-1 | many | CATSDLRLAGDNEQFF
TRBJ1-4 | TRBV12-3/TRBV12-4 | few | CASSLGTADEKLFF
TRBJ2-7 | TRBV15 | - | CATSRGGAGAKSAYEQYF
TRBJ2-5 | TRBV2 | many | CASSGNRGGETQYF
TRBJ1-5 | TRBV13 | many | CASSLGGDGQPQHF
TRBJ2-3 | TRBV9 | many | CASSGGRAGNTDTQYF
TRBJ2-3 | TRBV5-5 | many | CASSSRDRSTDTQYF
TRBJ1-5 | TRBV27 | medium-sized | CASSINRANQPQHF
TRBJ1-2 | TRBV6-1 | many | CASADGDRGLYGYTF
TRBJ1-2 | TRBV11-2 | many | CASSLDVLGRGTHGYTF
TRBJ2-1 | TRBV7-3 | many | CASSWTSGRYNEQFF
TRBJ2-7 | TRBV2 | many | CASSEEYEQYF
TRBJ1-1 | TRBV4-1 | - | CASSRTGRSVEAFF
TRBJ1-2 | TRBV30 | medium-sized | CAWTLDSIYGYTF
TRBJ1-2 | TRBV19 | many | CASSDNGLPDGYGYTF
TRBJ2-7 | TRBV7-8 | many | CASSNLLAGPYEQYF
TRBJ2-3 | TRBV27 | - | CASSPLSTDTQYF
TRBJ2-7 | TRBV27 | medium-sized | CASSSAGSGFYEQYF
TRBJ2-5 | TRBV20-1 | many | CSARAPPFEAQYF
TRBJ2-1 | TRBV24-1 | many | CATSDSPGTSGSGSYNEQFF
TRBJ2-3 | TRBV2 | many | CASSEEGGTDTQYF
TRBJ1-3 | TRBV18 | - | CVSSPGQAAGNTMYF
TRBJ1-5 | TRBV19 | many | CASSIARQPQHF
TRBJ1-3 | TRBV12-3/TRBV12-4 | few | CASSRTGAGNTIYF
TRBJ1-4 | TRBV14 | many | CASSQDADSNEKLFF
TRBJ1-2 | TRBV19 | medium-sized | CASSGTNYGYTF
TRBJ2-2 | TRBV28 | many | CASSDTGELFF
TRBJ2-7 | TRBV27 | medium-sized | CANHLQGGLEQYF
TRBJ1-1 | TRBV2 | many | CASSEAGTEAFF
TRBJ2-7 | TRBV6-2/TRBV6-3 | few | CTSSYGAGHLYEQYF
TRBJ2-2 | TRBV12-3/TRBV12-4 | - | CASKAKWRGGELFF
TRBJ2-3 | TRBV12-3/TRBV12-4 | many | CASRPGLAGDGYTDTQYF
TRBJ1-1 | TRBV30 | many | CAWKTGLKVNTEAFF
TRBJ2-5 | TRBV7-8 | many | CVSSLAVGETQYF
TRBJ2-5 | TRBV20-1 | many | CSARRWEKETQYF
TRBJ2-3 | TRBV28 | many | CASSFSGDHTDTQYF
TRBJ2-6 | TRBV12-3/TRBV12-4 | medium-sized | CASKWSPTGANVLTF
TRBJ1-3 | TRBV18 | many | CASSPGTGHSGNTIYF
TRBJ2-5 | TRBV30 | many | CAWSAGVTQYF
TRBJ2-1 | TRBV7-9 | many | CASSLDGSVYNEQFF
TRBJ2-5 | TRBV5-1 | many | CASSGGLVILETQYF
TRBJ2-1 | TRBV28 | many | CASSSGNYNEQFF
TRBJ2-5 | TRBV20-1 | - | CSAREPPTSGSWAETQYF
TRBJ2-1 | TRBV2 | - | CASTSGALNEQFF
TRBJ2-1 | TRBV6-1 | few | CASSETDNEQFF